The clone carrying this T cell receptor beta chain was detected ten times or more. The antigen is unknown. The V end lost 4 bases, the J end lost 6 bases, and 7 bases lay between the germline ends. Germline loops: CDR1 SGHTA, CDR2 FQGNSA. The CDR3 contains 12 residues. The data were taken from a study of T-cell memory formation after mild COVID-19. Study in general: Each donor largely had its own TCR clusters. Study-wide points: Nothing showed for sure that second-wave clones peaking on day 37 were SARS-CoV-2 specific. Of the contracting clones, CD4+ ones lay mainly in CM and EM, and CD8+ ones in EMRA. There was a balanced CD4/CD8 profile in clones contracting day 15 to 85, and later expanders leaned CD4+.

TCRdb re-called the 5' RACE reads through MiXCR, storing one row per CDR3 protein. The profile shows approximately 270,000 distinct CDR3 sequences, roughly 17% of them singletons. The rearrangement links TRBV7-2 to TRBJ1-5, with D hard to call. The material sequenced was PBMCs or a T cell subset sorted from them (not recorded which). The source is a man younger than 35 who had mild COVID-19 (a few samples of this study predate the infection). Cell type and time point are not known. CDR3 protein: CASSSSGQPQHF. The CDR3 DNA follows: TGTGCCAGCAGCTCCTCAGGTCAGCCCCAGCATTTT.